This T cell receptor beta chain comes out of a study of identical twins. Only healthy Caucasians were enrolled as donors. TCRdb reanalysed the 5' RACE reads using MiXCR and keeps one entry per CDR3 protein. The table shows under 800,000 distinct CDR3 sequences, with about 20% occurring only once. Points from the study as a whole: Insertions were fewer in abundant cord blood beta clonotypes, whereas memory repertoires showed none of this pattern.

This clonotype has a handful of counts. The antigen remains undetermined. Germline V gene lookup returns CDR1 DFQATT and CDR2 SNEGSKA (reference sequence). V lost 0 bases to trimming and J lost 5 bases, with 22 bases between them. CDR3 length: 17 amino acids. Another study also made use of these data, one on T cells expressing NK-cell markers. That publication notes: Five or six donors showed dominant NKG2C+ clonotypes comprising roughly 1.0-7.5% of their CD8+ T cells.

This TCR was sampled from a young woman in good health. Material for sequencing was PBMCs. The chain couples TRBV20-1 to TRBJ2-5; TRBD2 might be the D (5 bases). CDR3 residues: CSARDLDLRGLAETQYF. The DNA for the CDR3 is TGCAGTGCTAGAGATTTGGATCTTCGGGGTCTCGCGGAGACCCAGTACTTC.